The subject of this entry is one T cell receptor (beta chain). In this sample, this clone turned up once. It has no known antigen specificity. The sample holds no much larger clone one base away, and base qualities are not on file. These data are taken from a study of shared clonotypes between healthy human individuals (dated by TCRdb to the early 2020s). At the level of the whole study: The cohort included three men and a couple of women between 18 and 49 years of age. For each donor, CD4 naive and CD4 memory were each run on three plates, CD8 naive on two plates, and CD8 memory on one plate. The study deeply sequenced blood TCR repertoires of about 5 healthy adults to estimate repertoire size and the extent of clonotype sharing between individuals. Different laboratories and diverse techniques were used to prepare libraries and sequence TCR repertoires, to increase sequencing depth and limit assay-specific biases. Between about 0.85 and 9.5 billion PBMCs per donor were obtained by leukapheresis.

The germline V gene specifies KGHSH as CDR1 and LQKENI as CDR2. The CDR3 spans 13 residues, from the cysteine through the phenylalanine. Only the CDR3 DNA stays, 39 bases, in frame from base 1. Trimming costs V 0 bases and J 4 bases, and their ends lie 7 bases apart. The donors were healthy, HIV-negative adults with no recently reported acute infections or vaccinations. All donors were Caucasian adults living in Nashville, Tennessee, USA. Magnetic negative selection was used to enrich CD4+ T cells, after which naive cells were positively selected on CD45RA and the negative fraction became the memory subset. Blood was obtained by leukapheresis, after which PBMCs were separated by Ficoll-Histopaque density gradient centrifugation and cryopreserved in liquid nitrogen vapor phase. Analytical flow cytometry was used to check the purity and quantity of every magnetically sorted T cell population. Genomic DNA was isolated from each sorted fraction and quantified by UV absorbance on a Nanodrop 2000c.

Using the deep immunoSEQ assay, TCR CDR3 regions were amplified from genomic DNA by multiplex PCR. Genomic DNA extracted from each cell subset was distributed evenly over all wells of several immunoSEQ 96-well plates, and each plate served as one replicate. For sorted subsets, approximately 200 ng of genomic DNA, equivalent to about 30,000 T cell genomes, went into each replicate PCR. Purified libraries were quantified with a Qubit 3.0 fluorometer, sized on a Bioanalyzer 2100, and re-quantified with the KAPA Library Quantification kit. Every immunoSEQ 96-well plate was sequenced on a dedicated single-read 150-cycle Illumina NextSeq 550 flow cell. From the authors' description of their analysis: Because only junctional sequences without quality scores were contained in the immunoSEQ output, filtering matching that applied to full-length reads could not be performed. To assign V/J genes and CDR3, sequences were annotated against IMGT germline references using PyIR, a Python wrapper for IgBLAST v1.9. Reads were removed for weak V/J assignments (E-value above 1e-6), missing CDR3, stop codons, out-of-frame junctions, or ambiguous translated residues. V3J clonotypes were defined as sequences sharing an identical inferred V gene, J gene, and CDR3 amino acid sequence. Percentage overlap between repertoires was calculated by dividing the number of shared unique clonotypes by the size of the smaller repertoire. Richness of each repertoire was evaluated using RTK rarefaction, the Chao1 estimator, and Recon v2.1 estimates of unobserved clonotypes. For all TCRbeta clonotypes obtained by the gDNA method from a few donors, generation probabilities were computed with OLGA. In TCRdb, the immuneACCESS table is reduced to in-frame sequences with V and J assigned. These tables do not hold every clone; where another copy was compared, an unresolved V gene accounts for under half, and the others remain unexplained. V, J and clone size are those of that table, while D and trimming were read from the DNA. Within this sample are hundreds of thousands of clones, with more than 70% of them counted one time only. The ten largest account for 1.5% to 2% of the sample.

General conclusions and limits of the study: Across a few donors, approximately 5% of naive CD4, around 3.3% of naive CD8, 2.3% of memory CD4, and approximately 0.4% of memory CD8 clonotypes were shared. Because the study included a small number of donors, the genetic and exposure-history diversity represented was limited. Compared with non-shared clonotypes, clonotypes shared by all four sorted-subset donors had higher generation probabilities. Sampling was restricted to blood, and TCR repertoires in tissues likely differ from the TCR repertoires found in blood. Naive subsets generally had larger estimated clonotype richness than memory subsets. Rarefaction of sorted-subset datasets indicated incomplete sequencing despite the large sequencing depth. Pairwise subsampling indicated that sequencing depth was expected to affect the degree of clonotype sharing among donors.

This clonotype was obtained from a young woman in good health. Rearrangement joined TRBV18 to TRBJ2-7; there is no confident call for the D gene. Specimen: memory CD4+ T cells sorted from blood. The cell subset or site label of this sample denotes: CD45RA-negative fraction. CDR3 protein: CASSPPGEYEQYF. Here is the DNA: TGTGCCAGCTCACCACCGGGTGAATACGAGCAGTACTTC.